Listed here are 8 T cell receptor beta chains from one sample, sequenced in a study of cytomegalovirus exposure and HLA in healthy donors. Data came from immunoSEQ multiplex PCR; TCRdb stores just in-frame clones and leaves some out. The sample comprises roughly 120,000 clones, approximately 94% of which are singletons, and roughly 1.2% rests with the top ten. Material for sequencing was PBMCs. The source is a woman between 18 and 30 years old in good health and CMV-seronegative.

The chain recombines TRBV23-1 with TRBJ1-2; 8 nucleotides align to TRBD1. TRBV23-1 is reported as an ORF; its role is uncertain. CDR3 length equals 17 residues. The trim removed 0 bases at V and 0 bases at J, leaving 6 bases unmatched. CDR3 DNA sequence: TGCGCCAGCAGTCAATCGGGACAGGCTCCTTCTAACTATGGCTACACCTTC. Amino acid sequence: CASSQSGQAPSNYGYTF.

For the CDR3, the DNA is TGTGCCAGCAGTGAACATGGGGGGGCGTACGAGCAGTACTTC. This sequence encodes CASSEHGGAYEQYF. The chain couples TRBV6-1 to TRBJ2-7; tentatively, D is TRBD2 (7 bases). The V gene lost 2 bases and the J gene lost 4 bases, with 12 bases spanning the gap. The length of the CDR3 is 14 residues. Per germline, CDR1 MNHNS and CDR2 SASEGT.

This chain joins TRBV28 and TRBJ1-5; D possibly corresponds to TRBD1 (6 bases). This CDR3 comprises 15 residues. Germline lookup yields CDR1 MDHEN and CDR2 SYDVKM. The V end lost 6 bases, the J end lost 4 bases, and 16 bases lay between the germline ends. In nucleotides, the CDR3 is TGTGCCAGCAGATCCGGACAGACATCAAATCAGCCCCAGCATTTT. Translated, it gives CASRSGQTSNQPQHF.

The sample holds a few counts of this clone. The J gene is TRBJ2-4, the V gene TRBV29-1, with 7 bases matching TRBD2. The V segment lost 5 bases and the J segment 6 bases; nucleotides outside the gene matches: 13. The CDR3 runs to 15 residues. The germline CDR1 and CDR2 sequences are SQVTM and ANQGSEA. Written as DNA, the CDR3 is TGCAGCGTTTTTGAAACGGCGCGGGGGATAAACATTCAGTACTTC. Translating it yields CSVFETARGINIQYF.

The chain uses TRBV28 and TRBJ1-1; 9 bases fit TRBD1. CDR3 size: 15 residues. V was clipped by 6 bases and J by 0 bases; unmatched bases: 5. Per the germline V gene, CDR1 is MDHEN and CDR2 is SYDVKM. The CDR3 loop is CASSIQGALNTEAFF. In DNA form, the CDR3 reads TGTGCCAGCAGCATACAGGGGGCTTTGAACACTGAAGCTTTCTTT.

This clone was counted once. The chain employs TRBV4-1 and TRBJ1-4, with D possibly TRBD1 on 5 matching bases. This CDR3 has 18 residues. Germline assignment: CDR1 MGHRA and CDR2 YSYEKL. Trimming stripped 4 bases from V and 5 bases from J, with 23 bases between. The CDR3 DNA is TGCGCCAGCAGCCTCGGGACTGCTAGGGGCAGTGGAAATGAAAAACTGTTTTTT. Translated: CASSLGTARGSGNEKLFF.

The chain joins TRBV5-5 to TRBJ1-5, with D perhaps TRBD1 (5 bases). Looked up from germline, CDR1 is SGHKS and CDR2 is YYEKEE (reference sequence). V lost 3 bases and J 3 bases, leaving 10 bases between the germline ends. CDR3 length equals 14 residues. This chain's CDR3 is CASSSDRYNQPQHF. CDR3 DNA: TGTGCCAGCAGCTCAGACAGATACAATCAGCCCCAGCATTTT.

The chain employs TRBV5-1 and TRBJ1-1; perhaps TRBD1 as D (5 bases). V lost 0 bases and J 3 bases, leaving 12 bases between the germline ends. The CDR3 length is 15 residues. The germline CDR1 and CDR2 sequences are SGHRS and YFSETQ. Here the CDR3 reads CASSLASGKDTEAFF. The CDR3 DNA is TGCGCCAGCAGCTTGGCCTCAGGGAAGGACACTGAAGCTTTCTTT.